The subject of this entry is one T cell receptor beta chain. Its antigen is unidentified. CDR3 length: 15 residues. V was clipped by 7 bases and J by 0 bases; unmatched bases: 6. CDR1 and CDR2 (germline): LNHDA, SQIVND (reference sequence). The sample is drawn from a study of T cell responses to AZD1222 COVID-19 vaccine. Study-level findings and limits: The donor group comprised mostly white British people and more females; the analysis possibly underestimated clonal diversity. An increase in Spike-specific TCR breadth and depth was observed after two AZD1222 doses. At baseline, just 5 or 6 AZD1222 recipients tested seropositive.

The table came from immunoSEQ multiplex PCR; TCRdb's copy has only in-frame clones and leaves some out. The sample lists roughly 120,000 clones, roughly 84% occurring once. The chain joins TRBV19 to TRBJ1-3; 7 bases match TRBD1. The source of this sequence is an adult in good health. The sequenced sample was peripheral blood, obtained on day 0 of AZD1222 vaccination. DNA for the CDR3: TGTGCCAGTATCGACTACAGGGGCTCTGGAAACACCATATATTTT. Its protein product is CASIDYRGSGNTIYF.